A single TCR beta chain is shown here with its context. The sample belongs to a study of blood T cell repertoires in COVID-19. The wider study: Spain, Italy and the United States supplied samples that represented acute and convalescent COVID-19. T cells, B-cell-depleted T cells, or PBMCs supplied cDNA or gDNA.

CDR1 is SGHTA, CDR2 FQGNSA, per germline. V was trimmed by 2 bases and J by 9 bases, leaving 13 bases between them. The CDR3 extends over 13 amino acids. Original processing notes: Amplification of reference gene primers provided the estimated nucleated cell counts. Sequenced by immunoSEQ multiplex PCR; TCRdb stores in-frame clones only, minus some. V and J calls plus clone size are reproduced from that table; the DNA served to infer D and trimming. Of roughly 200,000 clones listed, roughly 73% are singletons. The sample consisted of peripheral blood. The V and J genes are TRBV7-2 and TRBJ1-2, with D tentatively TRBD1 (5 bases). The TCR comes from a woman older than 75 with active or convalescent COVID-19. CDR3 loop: CASSLIREASYTF. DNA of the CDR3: TGTGCCAGCAGCTTAATCAGGGAGGCGAGCTACACCTTC.